The rows below give T cell receptor beta chains drawn from one sample of a study of OX40 agonist ivuxolimab in advanced cancers. Some clones are missing from TCRdb's copy, which holds only in-frame ones; the method was immunoSEQ multiplex PCR. The sample carries tens of thousands of clones, 87% recorded once. The starting material was CD4+ or CD8+ T cells sorted from blood, obtained in a trial of the OX40 agonist ivuxolimab. The receptor set was obtained from an adult with an advanced solid tumor such as melanoma, head and neck, liver or kidney cancer. Each CDR3 is given with its conserved first and last residue. Fields, in order: V gene, clone size, J gene, CDR3 protein. Size values are once, few and many counts, or a class for expanded clones, and some rows have none.

v_call: TRBV11-2; clone_size: NA; j_call: TRBJ1-5; cdr3_aa: CASSPGTGGPQPQHF
v_call: TRBV30; clone_size: few; j_call: TRBJ2-5; cdr3_aa: CAWSEGGRETQYF
v_call: TRBV5-6; clone_size: NA; j_call: TRBJ1-1; cdr3_aa: CASSENSVTWNTEAFF
v_call: TRBV28; clone_size: NA; j_call: TRBJ2-7; cdr3_aa: CASTPGSLGHEQYF
v_call: TRBV7-3; clone_size: NA; j_call: TRBJ2-3; cdr3_aa: CASSPQAVSTDTQYF
v_call: TRBV7-3; clone_size: once; j_call: TRBJ2-7; cdr3_aa: CASSLGGTGTYEQYF
v_call: TRBV9; clone_size: NA; j_call: TRBJ2-5; cdr3_aa: CASSPGPDPGLAGLETQYF
v_call: TRBV6-5; clone_size: NA; j_call: TRBJ2-7; cdr3_aa: CASSYSSGYSYEQYF
v_call: TRBV5-6; clone_size: NA; j_call: TRBJ1-2; cdr3_aa: CASSLWRWADRPYGYTF
v_call: TRBV10-3; clone_size: NA; j_call: TRBJ2-5; cdr3_aa: CAISDSGEPKETQYF
v_call: TRBV7-8; clone_size: NA; j_call: TRBJ2-2; cdr3_aa: CASSSGTAGELFF
v_call: TRBV19; clone_size: NA; j_call: TRBJ2-2; cdr3_aa: CASISPLGRSNTGELFF
v_call: TRBV27; clone_size: NA; j_call: TRBJ2-5; cdr3_aa: CASSRATGQETQYF
v_call: TRBV4-1; clone_size: NA; j_call: TRBJ1-2; cdr3_aa: CASSQPLWEPYGYTF